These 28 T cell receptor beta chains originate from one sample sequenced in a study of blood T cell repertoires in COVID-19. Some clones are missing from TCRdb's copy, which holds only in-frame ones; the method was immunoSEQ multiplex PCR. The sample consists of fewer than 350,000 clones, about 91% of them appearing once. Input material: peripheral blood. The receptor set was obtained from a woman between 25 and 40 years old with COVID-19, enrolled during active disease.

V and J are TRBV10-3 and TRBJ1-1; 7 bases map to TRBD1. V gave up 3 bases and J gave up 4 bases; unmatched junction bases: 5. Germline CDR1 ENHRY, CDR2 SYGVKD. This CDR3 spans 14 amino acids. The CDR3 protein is CAISERGRLTEAFF. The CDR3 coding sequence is TGTGCCATCAGTGAAAGGGGGCGGCTCACTGAAGCTTTCTTT.

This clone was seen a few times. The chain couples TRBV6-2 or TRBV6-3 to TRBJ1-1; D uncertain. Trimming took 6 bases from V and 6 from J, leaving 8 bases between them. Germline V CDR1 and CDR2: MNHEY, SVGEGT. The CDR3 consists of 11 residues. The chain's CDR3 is CASSLRAEAFF. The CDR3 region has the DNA TGTGCCAGCAGCTTGAGGGCTGAAGCTTTCTTT.

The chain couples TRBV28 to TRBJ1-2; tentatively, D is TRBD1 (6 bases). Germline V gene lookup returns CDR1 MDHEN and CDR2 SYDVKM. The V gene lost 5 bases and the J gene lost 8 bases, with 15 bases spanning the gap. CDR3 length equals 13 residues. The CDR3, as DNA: TGTGCCAGCAGTCCCGACAGGACGGGGGGCTACACCTTC. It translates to CASSPDRTGGYTF.

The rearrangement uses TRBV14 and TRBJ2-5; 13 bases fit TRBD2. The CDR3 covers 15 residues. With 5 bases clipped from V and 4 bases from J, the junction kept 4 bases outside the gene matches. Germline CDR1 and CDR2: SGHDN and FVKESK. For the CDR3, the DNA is TGTGCCAGCAGCTCGGGACTAGCGGGGACAGAGACCCAGTACTTC. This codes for CASSSGLAGTETQYF. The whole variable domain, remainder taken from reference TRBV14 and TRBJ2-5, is EAGVTQFPSHSVIEKGQTVTLRCDPISGHDNLYWYRRVMGKEIKFLLHFVKESKQDESGMPNNRFLAERTGGTYSTLKVQPAELEDSGVYFCASSSGLAGTETQYFGPGTRLLVL.

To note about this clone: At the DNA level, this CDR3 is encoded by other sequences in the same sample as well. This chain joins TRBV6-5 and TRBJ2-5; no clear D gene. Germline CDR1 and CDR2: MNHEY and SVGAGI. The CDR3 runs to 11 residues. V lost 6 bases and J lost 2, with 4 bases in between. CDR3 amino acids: CASSRQETQYF. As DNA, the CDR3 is TGTGCCAGCAGCAGACAAGAGACCCAGTACTTC.

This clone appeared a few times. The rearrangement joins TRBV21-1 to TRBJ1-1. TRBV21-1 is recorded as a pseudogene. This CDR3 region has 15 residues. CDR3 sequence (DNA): TGTGCCAGCAGCAAAACGGAGAGGGTCTGTACTGAAGCTTTCTTT. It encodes CASSKTERVCTEAFF.

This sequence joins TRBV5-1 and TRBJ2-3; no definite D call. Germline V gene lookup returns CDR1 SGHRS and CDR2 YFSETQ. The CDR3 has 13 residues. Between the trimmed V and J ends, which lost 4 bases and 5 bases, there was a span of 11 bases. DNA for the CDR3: TGCGCCAGCAGCGAACCCGGGTTAGATACGCAGTATTTT. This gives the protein CASSEPGLDTQYF.

CDR3 region: CAWRSRDSGNTIYF. The CDR3 region has the DNA TGTGCCTGGAGGTCACGGGACTCTGGAAACACCATATATTTT. The chain has TRBV30 and TRBJ1-3; D remains unclear. From germline, CDR1 is GTSNPN and CDR2 SVGIG (reference sequence). V dropped 3 bases and J dropped 0 bases, with 9 bases sitting between them. This CDR3 has 14 residues.

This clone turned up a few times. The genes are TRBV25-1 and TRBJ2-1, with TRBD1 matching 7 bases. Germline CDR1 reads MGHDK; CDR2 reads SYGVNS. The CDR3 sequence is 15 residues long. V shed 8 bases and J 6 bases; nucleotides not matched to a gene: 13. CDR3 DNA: TGTGCCAGCGGGTTCTTGGGACAGTCGAGCAATGAGCAGTTCTTC. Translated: CASGFLGQSSNEQFF.

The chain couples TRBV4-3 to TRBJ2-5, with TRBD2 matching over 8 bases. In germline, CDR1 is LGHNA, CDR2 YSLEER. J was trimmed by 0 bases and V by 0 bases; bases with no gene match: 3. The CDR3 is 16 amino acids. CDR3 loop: CASSQETSGYQETQYF. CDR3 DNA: TGCGCCAGCAGCCAAGAAACTAGCGGATACCAAGAGACCCAGTACTTC.

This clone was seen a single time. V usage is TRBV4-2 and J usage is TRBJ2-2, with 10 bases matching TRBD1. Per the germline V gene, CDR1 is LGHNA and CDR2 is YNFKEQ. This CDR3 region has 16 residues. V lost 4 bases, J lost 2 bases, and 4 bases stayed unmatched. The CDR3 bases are TGTGCCAGCAGCCGCGGGACAGGGGACAACACCGGGGAGCTGTTTTTT. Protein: CASSRGTGDNTGELFF.

CDR3 sequence: CASSLLALGPDTQYF. The DNA for the CDR3 is TGTGCCAGCAGCTTACTTGCCCTGGGCCCAGATACGCAGTATTTT. The chain recombines TRBV11-2 with TRBJ2-3, with D uncertain. The CDR3 has 15 amino acids. Germline V gene lookup returns CDR1 SGHAT and CDR2 FQNNGV. The V end was cut by 2 bases, the J end by 4 bases, with 13 bases between.

CDR3 in amino acids: CASSLEYRGTTEAFF. The CDR3 DNA sequence: TGTGCCAGCAGTCTAGAATACAGGGGGACCACTGAAGCTTTCTTT. V and J are TRBV27 and TRBJ1-1, with 8 bases lining up with TRBD1. Losses at the gene ends were 5 bases for V and 4 bases for J; bases not matched to a gene: 9. Germline V gives CDR1 MNHEY, CDR2 SMNVEV (reference sequence). The CDR3 length is 15 residues.

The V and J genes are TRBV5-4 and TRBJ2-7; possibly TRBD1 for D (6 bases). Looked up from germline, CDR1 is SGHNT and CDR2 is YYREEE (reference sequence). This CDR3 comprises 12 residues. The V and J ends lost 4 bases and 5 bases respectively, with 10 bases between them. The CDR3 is CASSGNRDEQYF. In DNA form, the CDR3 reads TGTGCCAGCAGCGGAAACAGGGACGAGCAGTACTTC. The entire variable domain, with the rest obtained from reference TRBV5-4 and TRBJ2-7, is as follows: ETGVTQSPTHLIKTRGQQVTLRCSSQSGHNTVSWYQQALGQGPQFIFQYYREEENGRGNFPPRFSGLQFPNYSSELNVNALELDDSALYLCASSGNRDEQYFGPGTRLTVT.

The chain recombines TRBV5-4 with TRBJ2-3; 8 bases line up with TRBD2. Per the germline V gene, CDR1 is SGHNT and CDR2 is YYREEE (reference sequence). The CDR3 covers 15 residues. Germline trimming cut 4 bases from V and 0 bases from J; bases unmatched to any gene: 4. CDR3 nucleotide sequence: TGTGCCAGCAGCAGTAGCGGGGTTAGCACAGATACGCAGTATTTT. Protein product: CASSSSGVSTDTQYF.

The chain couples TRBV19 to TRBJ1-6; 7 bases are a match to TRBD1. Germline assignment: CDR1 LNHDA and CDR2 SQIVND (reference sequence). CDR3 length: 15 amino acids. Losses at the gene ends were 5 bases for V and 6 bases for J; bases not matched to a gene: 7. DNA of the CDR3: TGTGCCAGTAGTGGACACGGGACAGTTAATTCACCCCTCCACTTT. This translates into CASSGHGTVNSPLHF.

The CDR3 DNA sequence: TGCAGCGTGCCCGGGAGCAGTAATGAAAAACTGTTTTTT. It encodes CSVPGSSNEKLFF. The V gene is TRBV29-1, the J gene TRBJ1-4; no reliable D call. The CDR3 loop spans 13 amino acids. Trimming left V 6 bases short and J 4 bases short, with 12 bases between. The germline gives CDR1 SQVTM, CDR2 ANQGSEA.

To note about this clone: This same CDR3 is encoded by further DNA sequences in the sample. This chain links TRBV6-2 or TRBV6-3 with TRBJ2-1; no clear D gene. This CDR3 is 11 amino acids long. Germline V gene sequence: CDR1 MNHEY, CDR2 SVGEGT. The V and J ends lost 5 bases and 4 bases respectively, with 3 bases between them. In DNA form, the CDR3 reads TGTGCCAGCAGTCTGTACAATGAGCAGTTCTTC. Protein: CASSLYNEQFF.

CDR3 DNA: TGCGCCAGCAGCCCCCTCGGGGGGCTGAACACTGAAGCTTTCTTT. Translation: CASSPLGGLNTEAFF. The chain recombines TRBV5-1 with TRBJ1-1, with D maybe TRBD1 (6 bases). Trimming shortened V by 4 bases and J by 0 bases, and 13 bases separated the two germline ends. Germline V gives CDR1 SGHRS, CDR2 YFSETQ. The CDR3 consists of 15 residues. Full variable domain (rest looked up from reference TRBV5-1 and TRBJ1-1): KAGVTQTPRYLIKTRGQQVTLSCSPISGHRSVSWYQQTPGQGLQFLFEYFSETQRNKGNFPGRFSGRQFSNSRSEMNVSTLELGDSALYLCASSPLGGLNTEAFFGQGTRLTVV.

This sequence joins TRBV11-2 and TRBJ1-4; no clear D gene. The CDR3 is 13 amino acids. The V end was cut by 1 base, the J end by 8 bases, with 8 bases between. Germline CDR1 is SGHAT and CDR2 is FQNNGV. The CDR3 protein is CASSLGFREKLFF. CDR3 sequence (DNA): TGTGCCAGCAGCTTAGGTTTCCGGGAAAAACTGTTTTTT.

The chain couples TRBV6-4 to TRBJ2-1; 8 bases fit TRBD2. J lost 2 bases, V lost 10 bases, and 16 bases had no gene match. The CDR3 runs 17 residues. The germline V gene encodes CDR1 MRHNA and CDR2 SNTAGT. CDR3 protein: CATSASSGLAAYNEQFF. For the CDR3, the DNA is TGTGCCACCTCAGCTTCTTCAGGACTAGCCGCCTACAATGAGCAGTTCTTC.

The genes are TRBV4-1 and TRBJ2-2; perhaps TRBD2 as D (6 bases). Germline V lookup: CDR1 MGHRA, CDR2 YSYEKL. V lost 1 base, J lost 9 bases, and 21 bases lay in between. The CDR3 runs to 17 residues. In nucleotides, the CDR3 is TGCGCCAGCAGCCAAGGCGGGGCAGGGAGGTTGAACAGGGAGCTGTTTTTT. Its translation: CASSQGGAGRLNRELFF.

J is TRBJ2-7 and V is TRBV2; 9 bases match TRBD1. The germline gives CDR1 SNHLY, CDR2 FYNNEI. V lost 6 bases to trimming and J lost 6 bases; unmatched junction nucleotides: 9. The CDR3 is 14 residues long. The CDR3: CASSPGTGNPEQYF. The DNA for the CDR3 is TGTGCCAGCAGCCCCGGGACAGGGAACCCCGAGCAGTACTTC.

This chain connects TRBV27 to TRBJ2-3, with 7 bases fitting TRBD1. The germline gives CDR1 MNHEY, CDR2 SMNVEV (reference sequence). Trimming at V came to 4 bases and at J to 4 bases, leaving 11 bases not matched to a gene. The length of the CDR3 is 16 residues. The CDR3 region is CASSSLPPQGADTQYF. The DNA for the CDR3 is TGTGCCAGCAGTTCCCTCCCCCCTCAGGGGGCAGATACGCAGTATTTT.

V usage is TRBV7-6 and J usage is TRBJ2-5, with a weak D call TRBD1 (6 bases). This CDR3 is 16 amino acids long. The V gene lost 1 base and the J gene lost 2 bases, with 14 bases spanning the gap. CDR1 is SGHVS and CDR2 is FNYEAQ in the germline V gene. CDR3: CASSLVYITGQETQYF. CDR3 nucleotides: TGTGCCAGCAGCTTAGTTTATATCACAGGGCAAGAGACCCAGTACTTC.

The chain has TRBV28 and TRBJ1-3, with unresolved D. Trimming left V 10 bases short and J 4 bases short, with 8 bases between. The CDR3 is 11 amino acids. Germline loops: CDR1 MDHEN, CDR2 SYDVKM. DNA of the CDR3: TGTGCCACCGACAACGGAAACACCATATATTTT. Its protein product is CATDNGNTIYF.

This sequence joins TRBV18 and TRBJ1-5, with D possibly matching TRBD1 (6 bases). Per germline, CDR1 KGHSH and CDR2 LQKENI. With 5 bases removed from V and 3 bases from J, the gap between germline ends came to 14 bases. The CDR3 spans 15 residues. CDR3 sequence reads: CASSTGQSSNQPQHF. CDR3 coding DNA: TGTGCCAGCTCAACAGGGCAGTCCTCCAATCAGCCCCAGCATTTT. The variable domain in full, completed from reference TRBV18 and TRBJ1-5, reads NAGVMQNPRHLVRRRGQEARLRCSPMKGHSHVYWYRQLPEEGLKFMVYLQKENIIDESGMPKERFSAEFPKEGPSILRIQQVVRGDSAAYFCASSTGQSSNQPQHFGDGTRLSIL.

CDR3 DNA sequence: TGTGCCAGCAGTAGCGGGGATACCACAGATACGCAGTATTTT. It specifies CASSSGDTTDTQYF. The chain couples TRBV2 to TRBJ2-3; 7 bases agree with TRBD2. The CDR3 runs 14 residues. V lost 5 bases and J lost 2; bases outside the gene matches: 4. Germline V CDR1 and CDR2: SNHLY, FYNNEI.